The entry below gives a single TCR beta chain sequence along with its context. The antigen is unknown. Trimming took off 4 bases at V and 2 bases at J, with 12 bases between the two ends. The CDR3 covers 14 residues. CDR1 is MNHEY and CDR2 is SMNVEV in the germline V gene (reference sequence). The entry originates in a study of T-cell memory formation after mild COVID-19. Study-wide results and caveats: CM and EM subsets held most contracting CD4+ clones; EMRA held CD8+ ones. Confirmation of SARS-CoV-2 specificity was lacking for second-wave clones peaking day 37.

UMIs and sample barcodes were carried by the TCR alpha and TCR beta cDNA libraries that 5'RACE produced using constant-segment primers. Each CDR3 protein is one row after TCRdb ran MiXCR on the 5' RACE reads. The repertoire holds 500,000 to 650,000 distinct CDR3 sequences, with less than 25% as singletons. The source material was PBMCs or a T cell subset sorted from them (not recorded which). This clonotype was obtained from an adult woman who had mild COVID-19 (a few samples of this study predate the infection). Cell type and time point are not known. The chain links TRBV27 to TRBJ2-7, with a possible D match to TRBD2 (6 bases). The CDR3 bases are TGTGCCAGCAGTTGGGCGGGACCCCCCTACGAGCAGTACTTC. Its translation is CASSWAGPPYEQYF.